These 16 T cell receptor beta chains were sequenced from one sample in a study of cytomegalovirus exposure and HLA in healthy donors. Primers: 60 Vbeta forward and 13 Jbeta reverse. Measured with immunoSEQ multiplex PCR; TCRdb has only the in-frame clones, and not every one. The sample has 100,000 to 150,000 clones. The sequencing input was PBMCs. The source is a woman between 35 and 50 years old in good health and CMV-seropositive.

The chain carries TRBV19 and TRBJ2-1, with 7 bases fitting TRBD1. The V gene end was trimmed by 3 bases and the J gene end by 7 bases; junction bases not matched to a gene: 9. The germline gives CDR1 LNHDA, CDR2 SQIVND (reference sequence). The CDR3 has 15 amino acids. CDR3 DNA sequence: TGTGCCAGTAGTATTATAGGGGGCCCGATAAATGAGCAGTTCTTC. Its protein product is CASSIIGGPINEQFF. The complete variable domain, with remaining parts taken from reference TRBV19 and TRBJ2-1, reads DGGITQSPKYLFRKEGQNVTLSCEQNLNHDAMYWYRQDPGQGLRLIYYSQIVNDFQKGDIAEGYSVSREKKESFPLTVTSAQKNPTAFYLCASSIIGGPINEQFFGPGTRLTVL.

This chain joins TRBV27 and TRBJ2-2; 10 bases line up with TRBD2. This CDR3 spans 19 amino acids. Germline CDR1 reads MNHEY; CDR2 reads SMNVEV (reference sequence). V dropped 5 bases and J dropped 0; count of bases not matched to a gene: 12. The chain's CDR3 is CASSPPPLAGFANTGELFF. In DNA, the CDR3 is TGTGCCAGCAGTCCCCCTCCACTAGCGGGATTCGCGAACACCGGGGAGCTGTTTTTT.

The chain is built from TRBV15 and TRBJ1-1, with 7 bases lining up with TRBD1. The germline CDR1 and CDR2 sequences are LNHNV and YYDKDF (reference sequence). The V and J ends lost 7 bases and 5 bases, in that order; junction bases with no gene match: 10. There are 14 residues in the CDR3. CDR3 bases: TGTGCCACCATACAACAGGGGATGAGGACTGAAGCTTTCTTT. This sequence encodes CATIQQGMRTEAFF.

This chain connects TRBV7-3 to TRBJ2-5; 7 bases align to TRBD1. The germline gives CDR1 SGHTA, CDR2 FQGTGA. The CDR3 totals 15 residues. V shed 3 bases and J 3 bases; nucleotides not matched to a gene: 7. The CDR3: CASSFLGTVEETQYF. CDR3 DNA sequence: TGTGCCAGCAGCTTCCTCGGGACAGTCGAAGAGACCCAGTACTTC.

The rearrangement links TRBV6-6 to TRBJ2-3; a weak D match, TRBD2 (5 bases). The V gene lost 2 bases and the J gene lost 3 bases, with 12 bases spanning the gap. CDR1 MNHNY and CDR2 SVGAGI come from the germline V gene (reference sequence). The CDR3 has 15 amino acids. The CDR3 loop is CASSYRTGGTDTQYF. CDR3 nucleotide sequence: TGTGCCAGCAGTTACCGTACTGGCGGGACAGATACGCAGTATTTT.

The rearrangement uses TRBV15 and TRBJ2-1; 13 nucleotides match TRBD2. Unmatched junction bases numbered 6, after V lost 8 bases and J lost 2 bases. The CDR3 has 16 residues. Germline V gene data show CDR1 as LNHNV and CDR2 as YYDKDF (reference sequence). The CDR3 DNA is TGTGCCACCGAGAAGGGACTAGCGGGAACCTACAATGAGCAGTTCTTC. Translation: CATEKGLAGTYNEQFF.

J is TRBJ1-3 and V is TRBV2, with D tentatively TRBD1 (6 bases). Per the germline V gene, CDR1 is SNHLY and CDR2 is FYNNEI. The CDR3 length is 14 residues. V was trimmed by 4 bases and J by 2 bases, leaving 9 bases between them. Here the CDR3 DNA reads TGTGCCAGCAGTGGCCGGACAGCTGGAAACACCATATATTTT. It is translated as CASSGRTAGNTIYF.

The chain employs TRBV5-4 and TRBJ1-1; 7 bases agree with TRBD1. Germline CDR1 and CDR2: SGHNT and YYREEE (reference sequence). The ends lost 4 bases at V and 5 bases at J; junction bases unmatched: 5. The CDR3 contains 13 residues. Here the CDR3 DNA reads TGTGCCAGCAGCCCGACAGGGAGAACTGAAGCTTTCTTT. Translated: CASSPTGRTEAFF.

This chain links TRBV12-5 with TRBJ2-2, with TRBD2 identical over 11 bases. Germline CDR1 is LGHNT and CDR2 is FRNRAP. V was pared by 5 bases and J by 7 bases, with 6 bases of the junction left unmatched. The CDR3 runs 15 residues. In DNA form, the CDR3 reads TGTGCTAGTGGTCTGACTAGCGGGAAAAGCGGGGAGCTGTTTTTT. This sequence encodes CASGLTSGKSGELFF. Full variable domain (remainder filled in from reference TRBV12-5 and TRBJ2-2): DARVTQTPRHKVTEMGQEVTMRCQPILGHNTVFWYRQTMMQGLELLAYFRNRAPLDDSGMPKDRFSAEMPDATLATLKIQPSEPRDSAVYFCASGLTSGKSGELFFGEGSRLTVL.

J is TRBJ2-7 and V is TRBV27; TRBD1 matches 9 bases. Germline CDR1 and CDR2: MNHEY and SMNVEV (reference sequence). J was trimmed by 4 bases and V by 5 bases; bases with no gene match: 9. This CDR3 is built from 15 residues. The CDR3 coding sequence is TGTGCCAGCAGTCCGACCGGGACAGGGTTGTACGAGCAGTACTTC. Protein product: CASSPTGTGLYEQYF.

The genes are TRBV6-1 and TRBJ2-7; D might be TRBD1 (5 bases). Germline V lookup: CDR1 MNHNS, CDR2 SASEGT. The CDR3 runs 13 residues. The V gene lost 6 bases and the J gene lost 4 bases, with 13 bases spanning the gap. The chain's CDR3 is CASSRGQLYEQYF. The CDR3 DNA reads TGTGCCAGCAGCCGCGGACAACTATACGAGCAGTACTTC.

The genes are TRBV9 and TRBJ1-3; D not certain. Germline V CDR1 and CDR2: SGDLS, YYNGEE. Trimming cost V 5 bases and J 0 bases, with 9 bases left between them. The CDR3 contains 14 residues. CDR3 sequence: CASSEAGSGNTIYF. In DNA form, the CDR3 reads TGTGCCAGCAGTGAGGCGGGCTCTGGAAACACCATATATTTT.

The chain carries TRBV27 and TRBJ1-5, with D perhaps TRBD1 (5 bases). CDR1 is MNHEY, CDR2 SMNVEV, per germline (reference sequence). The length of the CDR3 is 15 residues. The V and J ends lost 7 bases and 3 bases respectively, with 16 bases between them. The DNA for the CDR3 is TGTGCCAGCAAAAGTGGGGGGGACCTCAATCAGCCCCAGCATTTT. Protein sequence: CASKSGGDLNQPQHF.

The CDR3 region is CASSFFSGQGASPLHF. In DNA form, the CDR3 reads TGTGCCAGCAGTTTCTTCTCCGGACAGGGAGCTTCACCCCTCCACTTT. The rearrangement uses TRBV27 and TRBJ1-6; TRBD1 agrees at 8 bases. Germline V gives CDR1 MNHEY, CDR2 SMNVEV (reference sequence). V dropped 3 bases and J dropped 9; count of bases not matched to a gene: 10. The CDR3 sequence is 16 residues long.

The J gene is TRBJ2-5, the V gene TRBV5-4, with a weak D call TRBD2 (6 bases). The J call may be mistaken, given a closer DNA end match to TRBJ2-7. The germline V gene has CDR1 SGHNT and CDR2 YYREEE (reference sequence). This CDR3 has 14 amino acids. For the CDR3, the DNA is TGTGCCAGCAGCTTCCGCGGGGTTCCAGGCGAGCAGTACTTC. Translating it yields CASSFRGVPGEQYF.

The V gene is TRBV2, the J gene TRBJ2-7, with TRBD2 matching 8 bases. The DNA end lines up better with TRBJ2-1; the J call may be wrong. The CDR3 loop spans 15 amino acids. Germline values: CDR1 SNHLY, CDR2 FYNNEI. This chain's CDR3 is CASILGLAGPNEQFF. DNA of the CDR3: TGTGCCAGCATTCTGGGGCTAGCGGGTCCCAATGAGCAGTTCTTC.